These T cell receptor beta chains were read from a single sample in a study of blood T cell repertoires in COVID-19. Sequenced by immunoSEQ multiplex PCR; TCRdb stores in-frame clones only, minus some. The sample shows about 250,000 clones, around 88% of them seen only once. Specimen: peripheral blood. These receptors all come from a man of 80 years or more with acute or convalescent COVID-19. Each CDR3 is given with its conserved first and last residue. D genes are given only for firm matches. Size is omitted from some rows. Given values are once, few, many or a class for expanded clones.

d_gene,abundance,j_gene,v_gene,CDR3nt,CDR3aa
NA,NA,TRBJ2-3,TRBV5-1,TGCGCCAGCAGCTTGGCTTTCGGGATCCACACAGATACGCAGTATTTT,CASSLAFGIHTDTQYF
TRBD1,few,TRBJ1-5,TRBV27,TGTGCCAGCAGTTCACAGGGGGCGAATCAGCCCCAGCATTTT,CASSSQGANQPQHF
NA,NA,TRBJ2-7,TRBV18,TGTGCCAGCTCACCTTACCGGGACACTTTCTACGAGCAGTACTTC,CASSPYRDTFYEQYF
NA,NA,TRBJ2-5,TRBV7-2,TGTGCCAGCAGCGCGACGAGACTCCAAGAGACCCAGTACTTC,CASSATRLQETQYF
NA,NA,TRBJ1-1,TRBV29-1,TGCAGCGTTGAACAGAACACTGAAGCTTTCTTT,CSVEQNTEAFF
TRBD2,NA,TRBJ2-7,TRBV6-1,TGTGCCAGCAGTGAAGTGACTAGCGGAACAAAGTGGTACGAGCAGTACTTC,CASSEVTSGTKWYEQYF
TRBD1,NA,TRBJ2-7,TRBV24-1,TGTGCCACCAGTGATAAGGACAGGGGGCACAGCGAGCAGTACTTC,CATSDKDRGHSEQYF
TRBD1,NA,TRBJ1-1,TRBV3-1/TRBV3-2,TGTGCCAGCAGCCTACGACAGGGTTACGGGGTGACTGAAGCTTTCTTT,CASSLRQGYGVTEAFF
TRBD2,NA,TRBJ2-4,TRBV28,TGTGCCAGCAGTTTGCCTAGCGGGGGGAATCTAGCCAAAAACATTCAGTACTTC,CASSLPSGGNLAKNIQYF
TRBD2,once,TRBJ2-1,TRBV7-2,TGTGCCAGCAGCTTAGGGGGACTAGCGGAGAGCTCCTACAATGAGCAGTTCTTC,CASSLGGLAESSYNEQFF
NA,once,TRBJ2-1,TRBV30,TGTGCCTACCACCTCCTAGACAATGAGCAGTTCTTC,CAYHLLDNEQFF
NA,NA,TRBJ2-3,TRBV7-2,TGTGCCAGCAGCACACATCCCGCACAGGGCTGGAGAACAGATACGCAGTATTTT,CASSTHPAQGWRTDTQYF
TRBD1,NA,TRBJ1-2,TRBV24-1,TGTGCCACCAGTGATTCCAGGACAGGGTTTGGCTACACCTTC,CATSDSRTGFGYTF
TRBD1,NA,TRBJ1-2,TRBV6-5,TGTGCCAGCAGAAGAACCTTCACAGGGGACTATGGCTACACCTTC,CASRRTFTGDYGYTF
TRBD1,once,TRBJ2-2,TRBV28,TGTGCCAGCAGTTCGACAGGGATAAGGACCGGGGAGCTGTTTTTT,CASSSTGIRTGELFF
TRBD1,NA,TRBJ1-2,TRBV5-4,TGTGCCAGCAGCTGGACAGGGAACGGCTACACCTTC,CASSWTGNGYTF
NA,NA,TRBJ1-5,TRBV19,TGTGCCAGTCTAAGGACGGGGGTGGGTCAGCCCCAGCATTTT,CASLRTGVGQPQHF